This record covers a single T cell receptor beta chain. The sample originates from a study of blood T cell repertoires in COVID-19. In the study overall: Donors in the United States, Italy and Spain gave samples during acute or convalescent COVID-19. From T cells, B-cell-depleted T cells, or PBMCs came the material, which was cDNA or gDNA.

Per the authors' pipeline: Using reference gene primer amplification, nucleated cell counts were estimated. Clones were sequenced by immunoSEQ multiplex PCR, and TCRdb holds only the in-frame ones, with some missing. D and trimming come from the DNA, and the V and J calls and clone size come from that table. The table has 100,000 to 150,000 clones, approximately 80% seen once. The specimen was peripheral blood. The receptor's source is a woman aged 50 to 60 with acute or convalescent COVID-19.

The CDR3 bases are TGTGCCAGCAGCCTAGGGAGGGACTACGAGCAGTACTTC. As protein: CASSLGRDYEQYF. The V gene is TRBV7-3, the J gene TRBJ2-7, with TRBD2 identical over 7 bases. The CDR3 consists of 13 residues. Germline V CDR1 and CDR2: SGHTA, FQGTGA. Unmatched junction bases numbered 4, after V lost 5 bases and J lost 3 bases. Combining the CDR3 with reference TRBV7-3 and TRBJ2-7 gives the whole variable domain GAGVSQTPSNKVTEKGKYVELRCDPISGHTALYWYRQSLGQGPEFLIYFQGTGAADDSGLPNDRFFAVRPEGSVSTLKIQRTERGDSAVYLCASSLGRDYEQYFGPGTRLTVT.